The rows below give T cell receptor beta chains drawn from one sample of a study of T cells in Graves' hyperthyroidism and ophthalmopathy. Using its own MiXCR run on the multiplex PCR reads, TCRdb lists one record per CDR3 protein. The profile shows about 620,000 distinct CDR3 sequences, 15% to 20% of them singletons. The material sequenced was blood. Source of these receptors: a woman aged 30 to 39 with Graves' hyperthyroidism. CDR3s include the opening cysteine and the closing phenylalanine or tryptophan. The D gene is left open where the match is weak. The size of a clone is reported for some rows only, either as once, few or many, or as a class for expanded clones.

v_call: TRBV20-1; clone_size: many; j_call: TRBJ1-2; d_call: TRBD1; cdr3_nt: TGCAGTGCTTATACCGGGACAGGGGTTCATGGCTACACCTTC; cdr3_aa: CSAYTGTGVHGYTF
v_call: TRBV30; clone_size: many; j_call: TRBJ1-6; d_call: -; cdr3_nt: TGTGCCTGGAAGGGTGACATGGGTAATTCACCCCTCCACTTT; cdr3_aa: CAWKGDMGNSPLHF
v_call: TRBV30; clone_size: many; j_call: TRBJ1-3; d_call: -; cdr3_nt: TGTGCCGTCGGGAGAAGCTCTGGAAACACCATATATTTT; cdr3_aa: CAVGRSSGNTIYF
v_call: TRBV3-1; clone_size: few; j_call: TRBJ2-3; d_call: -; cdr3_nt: TGTGCCAGCAGCCATCTGACAGAAAGCACAGATACGCAGTATTTT; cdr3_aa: CASSHLTESTDTQYF
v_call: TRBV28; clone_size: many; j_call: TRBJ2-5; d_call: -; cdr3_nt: TGTGCCAGCAGTTTGATTCTTTCTGAACTCAAAGAGACCCAGTACTTC; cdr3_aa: CASSLILSELKETQYF
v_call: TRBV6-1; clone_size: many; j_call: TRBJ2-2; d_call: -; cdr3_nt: TGTGCCAGCAGACAAGGGGTCCTGAACACCGGGGAGCTGTTTTTT; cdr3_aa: CASRQGVLNTGELFF
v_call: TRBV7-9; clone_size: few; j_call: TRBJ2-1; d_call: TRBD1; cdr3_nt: TGTGCCAGCAGCCCCCGGCCAGGGGGCTCCTACAATGAGCAGTTCTTC; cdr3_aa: CASSPRPGGSYNEQFF
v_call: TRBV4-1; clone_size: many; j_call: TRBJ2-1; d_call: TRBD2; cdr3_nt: TGCGCCAGCAGCCAAGTAGGGACTAGCGGGAGGATTGAGCAGTTCTTC; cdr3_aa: CASSQVGTSGRIEQFF
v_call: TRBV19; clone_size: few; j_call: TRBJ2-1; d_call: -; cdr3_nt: TGTGCCATCGCTCCGGGTGGATCCTACAATGAGCAGTTCTTC; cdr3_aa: CAIAPGGSYNEQFF
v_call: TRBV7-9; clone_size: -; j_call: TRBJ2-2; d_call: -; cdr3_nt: TGTGCCAGCAGGCGATCACTGTCGCGTACAGGGCACGGGGAGCTGTTTTTT; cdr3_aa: CASRRSLSRTGHGELFF
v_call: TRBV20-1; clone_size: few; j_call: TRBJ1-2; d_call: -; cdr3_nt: TGCAGTGCTAGTGTAACGGGCCTCCGCTATGGCTACACCTTC; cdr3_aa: CSASVTGLRYGYTF
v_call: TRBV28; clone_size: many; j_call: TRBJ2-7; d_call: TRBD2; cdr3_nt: TGCGCCCACACAGCGGGGGGCTCTGGATCTTACGAGCAGTACTTC; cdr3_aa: CAHTAGGSGSYEQYF
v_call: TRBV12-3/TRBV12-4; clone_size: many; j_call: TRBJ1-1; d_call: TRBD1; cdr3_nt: TGTGCCAGCAGGGTGGGACAGGGGCCGGCTTTCTTT; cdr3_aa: CASRVGQGPAFF
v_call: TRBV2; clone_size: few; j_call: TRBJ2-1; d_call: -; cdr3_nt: TGTGCCAGCAGCGGAGGAGGGTTTAGTGAGCAGTTCTTC; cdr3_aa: CASSGGGFSEQFF
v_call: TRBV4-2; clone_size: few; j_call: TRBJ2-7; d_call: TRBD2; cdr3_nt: TGTGCCAGCAGCCAAAGCGGCGGGAGGGACTACGAGCAGTACTTC; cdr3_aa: CASSQSGGRDYEQYF
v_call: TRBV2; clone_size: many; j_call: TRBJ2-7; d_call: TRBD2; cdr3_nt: TGTGCCAGCAGTGAACGGGGGGTGATTTCCTACGAGCAGTACTTC; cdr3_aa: CASSERGVISYEQYF
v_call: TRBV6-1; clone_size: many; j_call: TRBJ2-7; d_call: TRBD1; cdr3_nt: TGTGCCAGCAGTTCAAGGACAGGGGGGGCCTACGAGCAGTACTTC; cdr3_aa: CASSSRTGGAYEQYF
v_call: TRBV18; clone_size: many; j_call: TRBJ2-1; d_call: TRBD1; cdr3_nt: TGTGCCAGCCCAAACGGACAGGGTGAGCAGTTCTTC; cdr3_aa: CASPNGQGEQFF
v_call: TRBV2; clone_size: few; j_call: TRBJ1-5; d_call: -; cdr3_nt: TGTGCCAGCAGTAAAGAGCTTACAGCCAGCAATCAGCCCCAGCATTTT; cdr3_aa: CASSKELTASNQPQHF
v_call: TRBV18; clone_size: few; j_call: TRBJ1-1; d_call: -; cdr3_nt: TGTGCCAGCTCACCACTTTCGGGGGAGGTGGCTGAAGCTTTCTTT; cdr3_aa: CASSPLSGEVAEAFF
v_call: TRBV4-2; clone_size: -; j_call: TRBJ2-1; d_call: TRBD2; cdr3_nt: TGTGCCAGCAGCCAAGCCCTGATGGCGGGAGATAACAATGAGCAGTTCTTC; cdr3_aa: CASSQALMAGDNNEQFF
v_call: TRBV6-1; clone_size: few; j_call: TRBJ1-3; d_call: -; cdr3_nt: TGTGCCAGCAGCGCAAGACAGCTCAGCTCTGGAAACACCATATATTTT; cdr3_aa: CASSARQLSSGNTIYF
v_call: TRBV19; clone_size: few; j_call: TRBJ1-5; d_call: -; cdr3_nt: TGTGCCAGTAGTATAGTCGGGGAAGGCCTCAATCAGCCCCAGCATTTT; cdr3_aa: CASSIVGEGLNQPQHF
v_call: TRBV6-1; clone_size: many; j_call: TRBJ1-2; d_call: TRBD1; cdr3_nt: TGTGCCAGCAGTGAACCGAAGACAGGGGGGGTCTATGGCTACACCTTC; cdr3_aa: CASSEPKTGGVYGYTF
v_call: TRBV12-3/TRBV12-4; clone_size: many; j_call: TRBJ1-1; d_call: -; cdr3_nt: TGTGCCAGCAGTCGCCGGGATCACAACACTGAAGCTTTCTTT; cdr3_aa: CASSRRDHNTEAFF
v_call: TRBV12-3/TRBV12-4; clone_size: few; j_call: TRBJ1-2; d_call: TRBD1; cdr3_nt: TGTGCCAGCAATACAGGGGGCAATGGCTACACCTTC; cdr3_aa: CASNTGGNGYTF
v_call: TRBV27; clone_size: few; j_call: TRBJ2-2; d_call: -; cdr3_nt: TGTGCCAGCAGTTTATCGGTGTTAGAAGCGTCCGGGGAGCTGTTTTTT; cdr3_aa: CASSLSVLEASGELFF
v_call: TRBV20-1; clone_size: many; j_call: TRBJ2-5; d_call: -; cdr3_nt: TGCAGTGCTAGAGCTCGGACTAGGGGGGAGACCCAGTACTTC; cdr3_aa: CSARARTRGETQYF
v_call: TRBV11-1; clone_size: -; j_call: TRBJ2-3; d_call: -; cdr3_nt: TGTGCCAGCAGCCGCGCCCGTGTAAGGAGGGAAAGTGAAGGCACAGATACGCAGTATTTT; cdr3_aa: CASSRARVRRESEGTDTQYF
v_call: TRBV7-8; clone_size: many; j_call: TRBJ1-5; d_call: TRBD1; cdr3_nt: TGTGCCAGCAGCACGGACAGGAGAGATCAGCCCCAGCATTTT; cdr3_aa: CASSTDRRDQPQHF
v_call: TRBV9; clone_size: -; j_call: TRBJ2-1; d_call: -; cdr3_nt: TGTGCCAACAGCGTGACAGGCAGCTCCTACAATGAGCAGTTCTTC; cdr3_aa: CANSVTGSSYNEQFF
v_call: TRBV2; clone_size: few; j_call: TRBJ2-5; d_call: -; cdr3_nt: TGTGCCAGCACCATGACTAGAGGGGAGACCCAGTACTTC; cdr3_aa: CASTMTRGETQYF
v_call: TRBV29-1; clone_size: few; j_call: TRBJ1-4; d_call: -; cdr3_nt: TGCAGCGTTGAAGAGGGAGGGTCCGGTGAAAAACTGTTTTTT; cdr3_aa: CSVEEGGSGEKLFF